These 22 T cell receptor beta chains share one sample of origin, sequenced in a study of blood T cell repertoires in COVID-19. Assay: immunoSEQ multiplex PCR; the TCRdb copy retains only in-frame clones and omits some. The sample comprises 90,000 to 130,000 clones, just over 85% of which are singletons, and 2.4% rests with the top ten. The sample consisted of peripheral blood. The receptors originated from a human donor in a cohort sampled during active COVID-19.

This chain joins TRBV7-9 and TRBJ1-1; TRBD1 might be the D (5 bases). V was cut by 6 bases and J by 1 base, with 9 bases left in between. Germline V gives CDR1 SEHNR, CDR2 FQNEAQ (reference sequence). This CDR3 has 13 amino acids. The CDR3 protein is CASRDTGNTEAFF. The CDR3 DNA reads TGTGCCAGCAGAGACACAGGGAACACTGAAGCTTTCTTT.

The V call is TRBV7-9, the J call TRBJ1-4, with 9 nucleotides matching TRBD1. V dropped 6 bases and J dropped 5; count of bases not matched to a gene: 7. The CDR3 has 15 residues. Germline V lookup: CDR1 SEHNR, CDR2 FQNEAQ (reference sequence). The CDR3 region is CASSQTGGANEKLFF. The CDR3 DNA follows: TGTGCCAGCAGTCAAACAGGGGGCGCGAATGAAAAACTGTTTTTT.

The gene calls are TRBV11-2 and TRBJ2-1, with TRBD2 matching 8 bases. This CDR3 has 16 residues. Germline V gene sequence: CDR1 SGHAT, CDR2 FQNNGV. The V and J ends lost 3 bases and 5 bases, in that order; junction bases with no gene match: 9. The CDR3 DNA follows: TGTGCCAGCAGCTTTTCGGGAGGGAGGGCCGACAATGAGCAGTTCTTC. It yields the protein CASSFSGGRADNEQFF.

The chain employs TRBV6-5 and TRBJ2-3; 9 nucleotides match TRBD1. The CDR3 is made up of 16 amino acids. The junction had 12 bases not matched to a gene; V was cut back by 3 bases and J by 8 bases. Looked up from germline, CDR1 is MNHEY and CDR2 is SVGAGI. Here the CDR3 DNA reads TGTGCCAGCAGTTATAAGCGGGACAGGGATTCAATTACGCAGTATTTT. Translation: CASSYKRDRDSITQYF.

Only one count was recorded for this clone. This chain links TRBV24-1 with TRBJ1-2; 8 bases align to TRBD1. After removal of 9 bases from V and 8 bases from J, the junction contained 4 bases not matched to a gene. The CDR3 runs 11 residues. Germline V gene sequence: CDR1 KGHDR, CDR2 SFDVKD. CDR3 in amino acids: CATQGAGGYTF. DNA of the CDR3: TGTGCCACCCAGGGGGCAGGGGGCTACACCTTC.

As DNA, the CDR3 is TGTGCCAGCAGTCCTCGGGTCCCTTTTAATGAGCAGTTCTTC. Its translation: CASSPRVPFNEQFF. The chain combines TRBV27 with TRBJ2-1, with D hard to call. Germline CDR1 reads MNHEY; CDR2 reads SMNVEV (reference sequence). The CDR3 sequence is 14 residues long. V was cut by 5 bases and J by 7 bases, with 15 bases left in between.

The gene calls are TRBV7-3 and TRBJ2-2; D possibly corresponds to TRBD2 (5 bases). Per germline, CDR1 SGHTA and CDR2 FQGTGA. The CDR3 has 16 residues. V was cut by 4 bases and J by 6 bases, with 18 bases left in between. The CDR3 protein is CASSSPTLEGPGELFF. As DNA, the CDR3 is TGTGCCAGCAGCTCCCCTACCCTAGAGGGTCCCGGGGAGCTGTTTTTT.

The table lists this clone with a count of one. The genes are TRBV3-1 (or the pseudogene TRBV3-2) and TRBJ2-1; 7 bases map to TRBD2. Trimming cost V 1 base and J 2 bases; bases outside gene matches: 8. Per the germline V gene, CDR1 is LGHDT and CDR2 is YNNKEL (reference sequence). The CDR3 runs 17 residues. The CDR3 sequence is CASSQGVERETYNEQFF. The CDR3, as DNA: TGTGCCAGCAGCCAAGGAGTAGAGCGGGAAACCTACAATGAGCAGTTCTTC.

V usage is TRBV2 and J usage is TRBJ1-1; 7 nucleotides agree with TRBD1. The CDR3 spans 13 residues. V was clipped by 5 bases and J by 8 bases; unmatched bases: 8. Germline V gene lookup returns CDR1 SNHLY and CDR2 FYNNEI. CDR3 residues: CASSFTRGVEAFF. For the CDR3, the DNA is TGTGCCAGCAGTTTCACCAGGGGGGTGGAAGCTTTCTTT.

The chain joins TRBV4-1 to TRBJ2-5; tentative D call: TRBD2 (6 bases). The length of the CDR3 is 13 residues. Germline loops: CDR1 MGHRA, CDR2 YSYEKL. Trimming removed 5 bases from V and 5 bases from J, with 12 bases in between. The CDR3 loop reads CASSVRDLETQYF. The CDR3 DNA is TGCGCCAGCAGCGTACGGGACTTGGAGACCCAGTACTTC.

The chain is built from TRBV19 and TRBJ2-7, with a weak D call TRBD2 (7 bases). Germline values: CDR1 LNHDA, CDR2 SQIVND (reference sequence). The CDR3 sequence is 15 residues long. Trimming stripped 6 bases from V and 2 bases from J, with 17 bases between. The CDR3 spells CASRWGASGTYEQYF. The CDR3 nucleotides are TGTGCCAGTAGGTGGGGGGCTAGCGGAACCTACGAGCAGTACTTC.

The chain joins TRBV12-3 or TRBV12-4 to TRBJ1-2; D is unresolved. V gave up 8 bases and J gave up 3 bases, with 10 bases separating them. The CDR3 spans 12 residues. The CDR3 nucleotides read TGTGCCAGCTTCGGGTTGTACTATGGCTACACCTTC. Translated, it gives CASFGLYYGYTF.

The gene calls are TRBV19 and TRBJ2-3; D is possibly TRBD1 (5 bases). Trimming took off 6 bases at V and 0 bases at J, with 10 bases between the two ends. This CDR3 has 14 amino acids. CDR1 and CDR2 (germline): LNHDA, SQIVND (reference sequence). CDR3 protein: CASRRTTSTDTQYF. As DNA, the CDR3 is TGTGCCAGTAGAAGGACAACCAGCACAGATACGCAGTATTTT. The entire variable domain, with the rest obtained from reference TRBV19 and TRBJ2-3, is as follows: DGGITQSPKYLFRKEGQNVTLSCEQNLNHDAMYWYRQDPGQGLRLIYYSQIVNDFQKGDIAEGYSVSREKKESFPLTVTSAQKNPTAFYLCASRRTTSTDTQYFGPGTRLTVL.

The chain uses TRBV24-1 and TRBJ2-2, with 7 bases identical to TRBD2. This CDR3 comprises 13 residues. The germline gives CDR1 KGHDR, CDR2 SFDVKD. V lost 7 bases to trimming and J lost 4 bases; unmatched junction nucleotides: 2. CDR3 DNA: TGTGCCACCAGCCGGGAGGTCACCGGGGAGCTGTTTTTT. This encodes CATSREVTGELFF.

The chain recombines TRBV27 with TRBJ1-5, with a possible D match to TRBD1 (5 bases). The length of the CDR3 is 16 residues. V lost 2 bases to trimming and J lost 3 bases, with 14 bases between them. The germline gives CDR1 MNHEY, CDR2 SMNVEV (reference sequence). CDR3 bases: TGTGCCAGCAGTTTAGGGGTGGGGGGACCCAATCAGCCCCAGCATTTT. This gives the protein CASSLGVGGPNQPQHF.

This chain links TRBV27 with TRBJ1-1, with D unresolved. Germline CDR1 reads MNHEY; CDR2 reads SMNVEV (reference sequence). The CDR3 runs to 14 residues. Trimming pared 5 bases from V and 1 base from J, leaving 11 bases between. The CDR3 region is CASSRRDSNTEAFF. CDR3 DNA sequence: TGTGCCAGCAGTAGGCGGGATTCGAACACTGAAGCTTTCTTT.

The chain employs TRBV5-1 and TRBJ1-1; D gene uncertain. The CDR3 sequence is 15 residues long. Germline loops: CDR1 SGHRS, CDR2 YFSETQ. V dropped 1 base and J dropped 1 base, with 11 bases sitting between them. The CDR3 spells CASSLNSQANTEAFF. In DNA, the CDR3 is TGCGCCAGCAGCTTGAACAGCCAGGCGAACACTGAAGCTTTCTTT.

The V call is TRBV25-1, the J call TRBJ2-3, with 7 bases aligning to TRBD1. The V gene end was trimmed by 6 bases and the J gene end by 2 bases; junction bases not matched to a gene: 8. Germline CDR1 and CDR2: MGHDK and SYGVNS. The CDR3 has 15 residues. The CDR3, as DNA: TGTGCCAGCAGCTCCTGGACAGGCCCCACAGATACGCAGTATTTT. Protein: CASSSWTGPTDTQYF.

The chain recombines TRBV6-5 with TRBJ1-1; unclear D gene. Trimming left V 9 bases short and J 3 bases short, with 14 bases between. Germline-derived CDR1 and CDR2 are MNHEY and SVGAGI. The length of the CDR3 is 13 residues. CDR3 nucleotide sequence: TGTGCCAGTATTACTATTGCTTACACTGAAGCTTTCTTT. Its translation is CASITIAYTEAFF.

This chain uses TRBV27 with TRBJ2-6; tentative D call: TRBD1 (6 bases). CDR3 length: 15 amino acids. Trimming shortened V by 10 bases and J by 2 bases, and 15 bases separated the two germline ends. Germline CDR1 reads MNHEY; CDR2 reads SMNVEV (reference sequence). Written as DNA, the CDR3 is TGTGCCACCGGTCTGGGGGCTACTGGGGCCAACGTCCTGACTTTC. Protein sequence: CATGLGATGANVLTF.

The rearrangement links TRBV20-1 to TRBJ2-5; 11 bases agree with TRBD1. The length of the CDR3 is 15 residues. J was trimmed by 2 bases and V by 3 bases; bases with no gene match: 5. The germline V gene has CDR1 DFQATT and CDR2 SNEGSKA (reference sequence). The CDR3 is CSASGDRGGQETQYF. The DNA for the CDR3 is TGCAGTGCTAGTGGGGACAGGGGGGGACAAGAGACCCAGTACTTC.

This rearrangement joins TRBV27 to TRBJ2-2; 8 bases match TRBD2. The CDR3 loop spans 17 amino acids. V trimming: 3 bases; J trimming: 5 bases; junction bases outside the gene matches: 11. Germline CDR1 and CDR2: MNHEY and SMNVEV (reference sequence). Here the CDR3 DNA reads TGTGCCAGCAGTTTTTCCTGGCGGGGGGTAAGGACCGGGGAGCTGTTTTTT. Its translation is CASSFSWRGVRTGELFF.